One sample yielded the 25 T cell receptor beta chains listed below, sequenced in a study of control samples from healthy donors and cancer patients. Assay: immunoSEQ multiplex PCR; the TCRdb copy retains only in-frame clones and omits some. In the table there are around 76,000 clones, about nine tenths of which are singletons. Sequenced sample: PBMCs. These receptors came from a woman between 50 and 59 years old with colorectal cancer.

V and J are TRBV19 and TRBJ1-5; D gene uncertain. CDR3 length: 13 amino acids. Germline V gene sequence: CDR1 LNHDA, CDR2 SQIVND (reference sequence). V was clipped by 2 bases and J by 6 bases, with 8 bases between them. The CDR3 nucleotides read TGTGCCAGTAGTATAATCGAAATTCAGCCCCAGCATTTT. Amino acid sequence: CASSIIEIQPQHF.

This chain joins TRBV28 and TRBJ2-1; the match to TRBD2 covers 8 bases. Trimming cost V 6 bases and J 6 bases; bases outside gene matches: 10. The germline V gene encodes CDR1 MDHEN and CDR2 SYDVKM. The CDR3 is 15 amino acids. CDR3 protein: CASSPASGGGNEQFF. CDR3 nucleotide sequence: TGTGCCAGCAGCCCCGCCTCGGGGGGGGGCAATGAGCAGTTCTTC.

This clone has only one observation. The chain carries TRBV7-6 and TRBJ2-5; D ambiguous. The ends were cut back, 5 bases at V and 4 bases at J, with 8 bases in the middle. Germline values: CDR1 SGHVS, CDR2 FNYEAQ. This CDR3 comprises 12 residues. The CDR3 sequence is CASSPNRETQYF. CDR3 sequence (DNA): TGTGCCAGCAGCCCCAATAGAGAGACCCAGTACTTC. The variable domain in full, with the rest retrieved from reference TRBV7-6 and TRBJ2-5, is GAGVSQSPRYKVTKRGQDVALRCDPISGHVSLYWYRQALGQGPEFLTYFNYEAQQDKSGLPNDRFSAERPEGSISTLTIQRTEQRDSAMYRCASSPNRETQYFGPGTRLLVL.

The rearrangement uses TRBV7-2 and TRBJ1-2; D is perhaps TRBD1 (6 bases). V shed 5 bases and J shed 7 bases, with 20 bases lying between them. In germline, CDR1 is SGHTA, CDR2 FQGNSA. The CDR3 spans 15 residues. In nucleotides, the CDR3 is TGTGCCAGCAGCCCCACCGGGTGGGGGGCTGGTGGCTACACCTTC. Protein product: CASSPTGWGAGGYTF.

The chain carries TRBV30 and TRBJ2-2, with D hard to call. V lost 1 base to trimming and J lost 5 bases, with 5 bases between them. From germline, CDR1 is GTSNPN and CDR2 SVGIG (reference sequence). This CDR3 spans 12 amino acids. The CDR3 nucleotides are TGTGCCTGGAGTGGTTCTACCGGGGAGCTGTTTTTT. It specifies CAWSGSTGELFF.

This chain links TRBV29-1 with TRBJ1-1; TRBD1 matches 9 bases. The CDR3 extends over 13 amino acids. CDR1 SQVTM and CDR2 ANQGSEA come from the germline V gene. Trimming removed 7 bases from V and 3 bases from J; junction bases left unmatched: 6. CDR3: CSANRGRDTEAFF. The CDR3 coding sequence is TGCAGCGCGAACAGGGGGCGCGACACTGAAGCTTTCTTT.

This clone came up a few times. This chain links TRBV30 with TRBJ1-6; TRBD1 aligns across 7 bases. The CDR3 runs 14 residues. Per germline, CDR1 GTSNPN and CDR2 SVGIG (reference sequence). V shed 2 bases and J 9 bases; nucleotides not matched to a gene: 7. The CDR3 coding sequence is TGTGCCTGGAGTACCCCAGGGGGATCTTCACCCCTCCACTTT. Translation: CAWSTPGGSSPLHF. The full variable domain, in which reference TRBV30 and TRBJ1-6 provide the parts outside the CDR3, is SQTIHQWPATLVQPVGSPLSLECTVEGTSNPNLYWYRQAAGRGLQLLFYSVGIGQISSEVPQNLSASRPQDRQFILSSKKLLLSDSGFYLCAWSTPGGSSPLHFGNGTRLTVT.

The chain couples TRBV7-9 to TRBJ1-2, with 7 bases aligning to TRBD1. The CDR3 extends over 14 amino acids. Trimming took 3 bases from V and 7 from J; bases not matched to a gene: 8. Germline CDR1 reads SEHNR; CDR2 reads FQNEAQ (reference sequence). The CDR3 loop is CASSLGQQITGYTF. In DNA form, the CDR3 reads TGTGCCAGCAGCTTGGGACAGCAAATAACTGGCTACACCTTC.

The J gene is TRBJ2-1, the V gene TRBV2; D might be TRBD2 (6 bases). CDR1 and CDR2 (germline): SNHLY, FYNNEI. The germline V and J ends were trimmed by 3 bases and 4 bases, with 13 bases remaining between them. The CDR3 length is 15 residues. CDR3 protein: CASSEEGMGYNEQFF. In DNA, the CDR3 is TGTGCCAGCAGTGAGGAGGGGATGGGGTACAATGAGCAGTTCTTC.

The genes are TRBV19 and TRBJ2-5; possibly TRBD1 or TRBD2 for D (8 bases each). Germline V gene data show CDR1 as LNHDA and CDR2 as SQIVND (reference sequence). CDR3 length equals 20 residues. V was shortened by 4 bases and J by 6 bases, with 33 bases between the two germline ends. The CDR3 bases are TGTGCCAGTAGTAAGCGTGGACAGGAGGTTATTAGCGGGGACAGGCAGACCCAGTACTTC. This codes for CASSKRGQEVISGDRQTQYF.

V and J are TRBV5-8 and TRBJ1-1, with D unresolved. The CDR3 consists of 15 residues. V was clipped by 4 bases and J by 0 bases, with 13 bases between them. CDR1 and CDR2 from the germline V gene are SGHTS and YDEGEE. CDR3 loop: CASSLTGRLNTEAFF. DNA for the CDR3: TGTGCCAGCAGCCTCACGGGCAGGTTGAACACTGAAGCTTTCTTT.

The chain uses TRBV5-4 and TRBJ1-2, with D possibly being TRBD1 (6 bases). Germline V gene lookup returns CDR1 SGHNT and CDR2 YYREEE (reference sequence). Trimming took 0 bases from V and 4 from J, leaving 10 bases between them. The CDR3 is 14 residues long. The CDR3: CASSLGQESYGYTF. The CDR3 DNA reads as TGTGCCAGCAGCTTGGGACAGGAGTCCTATGGCTACACCTTC.

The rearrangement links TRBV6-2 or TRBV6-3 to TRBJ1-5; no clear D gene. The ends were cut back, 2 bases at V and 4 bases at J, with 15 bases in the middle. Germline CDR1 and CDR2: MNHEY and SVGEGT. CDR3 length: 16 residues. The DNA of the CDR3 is TGTGCCAGCAGTTACGGAGGGTACGGGATGAATCAGCCCCAGCATTTT. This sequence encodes CASSYGGYGMNQPQHF.

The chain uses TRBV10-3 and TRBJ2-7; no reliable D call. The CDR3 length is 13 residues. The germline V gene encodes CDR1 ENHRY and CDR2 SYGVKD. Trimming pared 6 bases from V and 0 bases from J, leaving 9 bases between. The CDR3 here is CAIRSEDSYEQYV. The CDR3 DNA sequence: TGTGCCATCAGAAGCGAGGACTCCTACGAGCAGTACGTC.

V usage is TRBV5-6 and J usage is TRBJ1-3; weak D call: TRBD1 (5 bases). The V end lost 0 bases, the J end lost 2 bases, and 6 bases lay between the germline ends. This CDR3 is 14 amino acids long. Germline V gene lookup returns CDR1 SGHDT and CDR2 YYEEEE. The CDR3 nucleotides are TGTGCCAGCAGCTTGGGGGGCCCTGGAAACACCATATATTTT. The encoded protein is CASSLGGPGNTIYF.

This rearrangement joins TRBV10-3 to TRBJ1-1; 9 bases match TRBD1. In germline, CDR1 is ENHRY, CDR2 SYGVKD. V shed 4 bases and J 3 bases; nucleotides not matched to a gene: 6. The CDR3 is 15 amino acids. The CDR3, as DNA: TGTGCCATCAGTGGTCGGAGGACAGGGGACACTGAAGCTTTCTTT. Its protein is CAISGRRTGDTEAFF.

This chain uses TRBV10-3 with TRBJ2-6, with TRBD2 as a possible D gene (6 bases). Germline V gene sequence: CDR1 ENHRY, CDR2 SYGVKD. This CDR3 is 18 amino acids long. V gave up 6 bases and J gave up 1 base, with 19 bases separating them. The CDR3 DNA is TGTGCCATCAGCCACGCAGGGATGGAGGGTTCTGGGGCCAACGTCCTGACTTTC. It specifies CAISHAGMEGSGANVLTF.

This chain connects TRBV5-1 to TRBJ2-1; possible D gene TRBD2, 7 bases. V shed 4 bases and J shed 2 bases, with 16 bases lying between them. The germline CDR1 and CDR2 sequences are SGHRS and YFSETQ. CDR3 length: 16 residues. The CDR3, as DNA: TGCGCCAGCAGCCCTGGGGGGGCGGGCGCCTACAATGAGCAGTTCTTC. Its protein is CASSPGGAGAYNEQFF.

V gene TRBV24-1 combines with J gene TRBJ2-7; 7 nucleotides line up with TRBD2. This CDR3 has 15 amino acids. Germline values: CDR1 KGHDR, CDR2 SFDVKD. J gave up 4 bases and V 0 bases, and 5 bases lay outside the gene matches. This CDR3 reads CATSDLSGRVYEQYV. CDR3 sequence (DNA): TGTGCCACCAGTGATTTGTCAGGGAGGGTTTACGAGCAGTACGTC.

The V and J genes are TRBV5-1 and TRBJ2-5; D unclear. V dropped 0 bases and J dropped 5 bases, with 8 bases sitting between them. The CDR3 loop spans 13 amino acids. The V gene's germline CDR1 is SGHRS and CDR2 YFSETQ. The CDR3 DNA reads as TGCGCCAGCAGCTTGGAACCCGGGGAGACCCAGTACTTC. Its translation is CASSLEPGETQYF.

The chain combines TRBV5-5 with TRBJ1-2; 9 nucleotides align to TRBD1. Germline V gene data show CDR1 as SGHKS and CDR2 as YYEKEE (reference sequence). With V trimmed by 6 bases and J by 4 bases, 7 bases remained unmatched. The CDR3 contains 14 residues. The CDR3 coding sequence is TGTGCCAGCACCCAGTTGGGACAGGGCTATGGCTACACCTTC. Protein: CASTQLGQGYGYTF.

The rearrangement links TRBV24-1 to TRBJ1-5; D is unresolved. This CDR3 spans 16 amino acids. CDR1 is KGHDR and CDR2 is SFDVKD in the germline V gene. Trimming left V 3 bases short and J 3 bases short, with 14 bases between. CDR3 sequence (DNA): TGTGCCACCAGTGATAGCCGGCCTGGGAACAATCAGCCCCAGCATTTT. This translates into CATSDSRPGNNQPQHF.

The CDR3 loop is CATSDTSGGANNEQFF. CDR3 DNA sequence: TGTGCCACCAGTGATACCTCAGGGGGCGCGAACAATGAGCAGTTCTTC. The chain recombines TRBV24-1 with TRBJ2-1; 8 nucleotides match TRBD1. Germline values: CDR1 KGHDR, CDR2 SFDVKD. V was clipped by 3 bases and J by 5 bases; unmatched bases: 8. The CDR3 totals 16 residues.

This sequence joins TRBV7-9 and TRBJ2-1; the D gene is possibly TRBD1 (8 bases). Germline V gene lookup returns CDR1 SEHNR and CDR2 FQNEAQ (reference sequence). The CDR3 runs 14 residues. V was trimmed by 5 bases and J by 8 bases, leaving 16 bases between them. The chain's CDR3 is CASSPDREGHEQFF. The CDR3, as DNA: TGTGCCAGCAGCCCGGACAGGGAGGGGCATGAGCAGTTCTTC.

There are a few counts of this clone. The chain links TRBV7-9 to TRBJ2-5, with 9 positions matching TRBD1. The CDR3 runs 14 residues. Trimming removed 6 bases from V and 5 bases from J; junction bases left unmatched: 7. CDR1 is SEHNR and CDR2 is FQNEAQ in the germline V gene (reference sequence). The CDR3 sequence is CASRETGGMETQYF. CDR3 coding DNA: TGTGCCAGCAGGGAGACAGGGGGAATGGAGACCCAGTACTTC.